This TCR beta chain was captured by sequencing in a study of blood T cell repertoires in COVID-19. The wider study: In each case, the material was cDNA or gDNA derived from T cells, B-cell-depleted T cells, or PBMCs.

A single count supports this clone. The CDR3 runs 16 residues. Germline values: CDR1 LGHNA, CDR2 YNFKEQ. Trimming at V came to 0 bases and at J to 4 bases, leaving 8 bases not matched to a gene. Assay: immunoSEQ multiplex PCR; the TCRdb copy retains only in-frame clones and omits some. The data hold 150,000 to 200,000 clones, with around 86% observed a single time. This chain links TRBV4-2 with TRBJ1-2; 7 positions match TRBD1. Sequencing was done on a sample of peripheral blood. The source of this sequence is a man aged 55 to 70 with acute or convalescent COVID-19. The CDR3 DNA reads TGTGCCAGCAGCCAAGAGGACAGGTGGATTACCTATGGCTACACCTTC. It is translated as CASSQEDRWITYGYTF.